What follows are 18 T cell receptor beta chains derived from one specimen sequenced in a study of shared clonotypes between healthy human individuals. Repertoires were generated with immunoSEQ multiplex PCR, while TCRdb's copy carries only in-frame clones and drops some. The sample yields 2 million to 2.5 million clones, approximately 93% seen once. The sequenced sample was naive CD4+ T cells from PBMCs. As to subset: CD45RA+ positively selected. The origin of the receptors is a man between 18 and 35 years old in good health. Some clones in this sample may be carry-over from other donors' samples.

This clone came up once. This sequence joins TRBV30 and TRBJ2-3; D is undetermined. Germline CDR1 is GTSNPN and CDR2 is SVGIG (reference sequence). The CDR3 runs to 14 residues. V lost 7 bases and J lost 1, with 15 bases in between. The CDR3 here is CAYTPGVRTDTQYF. The CDR3 DNA is TGTGCCTATACGCCAGGCGTACGCACAGATACGCAGTATTTT.

The rearrangement links TRBV27 to TRBJ2-5; D call uncertain. V was cut by 2 bases and J by 5 bases, with 9 bases left in between. Germline assignment: CDR1 MNHEY and CDR2 SMNVEV (reference sequence). This CDR3 is 13 amino acids long. The CDR3 is CASSLDGAETQYF. The CDR3 nucleotides read TGTGCCAGCAGTTTAGATGGAGCGGAGACCCAGTACTTC.

With regard to this clone: This specimen includes other DNA sequences encoding the same CDR3. The J gene is TRBJ1-2, the V gene TRBV10-3; 7 bases agree with TRBD1. This CDR3 is built from 14 residues. The V gene's germline CDR1 is ENHRY and CDR2 SYGVKD. V lost 3 bases to trimming and J lost 8 bases; unmatched junction nucleotides: 9. The CDR3 here is CAISDPRQGGGYTF. DNA of the CDR3: TGTGCCATCAGTGACCCACGACAGGGAGGAGGCTACACCTTC.

The CDR3 sequence: CASSLAHGRGEQYF. CDR3 DNA: TGTGCCAGCAGCTTAGCCCACGGGCGGGGCGAGCAGTACTTC. The chain links TRBV11-2 to TRBJ2-7; a possible D gene is TRBD2 (6 bases). Trimming pared 1 base from V and 6 bases from J, leaving 13 bases between. Germline lookup yields CDR1 SGHAT and CDR2 FQNNGV. This CDR3 region has 14 residues.

The table lists this clone with a count of one. CDR3 nucleotides: TGCGCCAGCAGCCGGGGGCTAGCGCCTGGGGCCAACGTCCTGACTTTC. Its translation is CASSRGLAPGANVLTF. J is TRBJ2-6 and V is TRBV5-1; D is perhaps TRBD1 or TRBD2 (6 bases each). The V gene's germline CDR1 is SGHRS and CDR2 YFSETQ. Between the trimmed V and J ends, which lost 4 bases and 2 bases, there was a span of 13 bases. This CDR3 is built from 16 residues.

This chain connects TRBV28 to TRBJ1-2, with 8 bases lining up with TRBD1. The germline V gene encodes CDR1 MDHEN and CDR2 SYDVKM. CDR3 size: 14 residues. The V segment lost 5 bases and the J segment 8 bases; nucleotides outside the gene matches: 10. In DNA, the CDR3 is TGTGCCAGCAGTCCACAGGACAGGGTGGGGGGCTACACCTTC. Encoded protein: CASSPQDRVGGYTF.

This sequence joins TRBV6-1 and TRBJ1-1; no definite D call. The CDR3 has 12 residues. Germline CDR1 MNHNS, CDR2 SASEGT. The ends were cut back, 1 base at V and 9 bases at J, with 9 bases in the middle. CDR3 protein: CASSEEPPKAFF. For the CDR3, the DNA is TGTGCCAGCAGTGAAGAGCCCCCCAAAGCTTTCTTT.

The chain employs TRBV19 and TRBJ1-5; D possibly corresponds to TRBD1 (6 bases). Germline V gene data show CDR1 as LNHDA and CDR2 as SQIVND (reference sequence). V was clipped by 5 bases and J by 2 bases, with 16 bases between them. The length of the CDR3 is 16 residues. CDR3 loop: CASSFGTKQGNQPQHF. Here the CDR3 DNA reads TGTGCCAGTAGTTTTGGGACAAAACAGGGCAATCAGCCCCAGCATTTT. Full variable domain (outside the CDR3, taken from reference TRBV19 and TRBJ1-5): DGGITQSPKYLFRKEGQNVTLSCEQNLNHDAMYWYRQDPGQGLRLIYYSQIVNDFQKGDIAEGYSVSREKKESFPLTVTSAQKNPTAFYLCASSFGTKQGNQPQHFGDGTRLSIL.

This clone was seen only once. The chain's CDR3 is CAITGGGEQYF. CDR3 coding DNA: TGTGCCATCACAGGGGGCGGCGAGCAGTACTTC. This sequence joins TRBV10-3 and TRBJ2-5, with 8 bases lining up with TRBD1. The J call may be in error: the DNA end matches TRBJ2-7 better. The CDR3 covers 11 residues. In germline, CDR1 is ENHRY, CDR2 SYGVKD.

V is TRBV18 and J is TRBJ2-2; weak D call: TRBD1 (6 bases). This CDR3 is 15 amino acids long. Germline loops: CDR1 KGHSH, CDR2 LQKENI. V was shortened by 5 bases and J by 0 bases, with 10 bases between the two germline ends. Written as DNA, the CDR3 is TGTGCCAGCTCAAGGGGACATTCGAACACCGGGGAGCTGTTTTTT. The encoded protein is CASSRGHSNTGELFF. Based on the CDR3 plus reference TRBV18 and TRBJ2-2, the full variable domain is NAGVMQNPRHLVRRRGQEARLRCSPMKGHSHVYWYRQLPEEGLKFMVYLQKENIIDESGMPKERFSAEFPKEGPSILRIQQVVRGDSAAYFCASSRGHSNTGELFFGEGSRLTVL.

The chain uses TRBV11-2 and TRBJ2-2; 9 nucleotides align to TRBD1. Looked up from germline, CDR1 is SGHAT and CDR2 is FQNNGV. This CDR3 contains 15 residues. Trimming cost V 5 bases and J 7 bases; bases outside gene matches: 8. Here the CDR3 DNA reads TGTGCCAGCAGCCATAACAGGGGGCGGGGCGGGGAGCTGTTTTTT. This encodes CASSHNRGRGGELFF.

The chain combines TRBV4-3 with TRBJ1-5, with D unresolved. The V gene's germline CDR1 is LGHNA and CDR2 YSLEER. CDR3 length: 14 amino acids. Trimming left V 1 base short and J 4 bases short, with 8 bases between. CDR3 bases: TGCGCCAGCAGCCAAGCCCACGGTAATCAGCCCCAGCATTTT. It is translated as CASSQAHGNQPQHF.

The J gene is TRBJ2-7, the V gene TRBV5-1; D remains ambiguous. Trimming took 0 bases from V and 6 from J, leaving 16 bases between them. Germline-derived CDR1 and CDR2 are SGHRS and YFSETQ. The CDR3 is made up of 15 amino acids. The CDR3: CASSLASGSLGEQYF. DNA of the CDR3: TGCGCCAGCAGCTTGGCCAGTGGGTCCTTAGGCGAGCAGTACTTC.

The chain is built from TRBV28 and TRBJ2-7, with TRBD2 matching over 13 bases. J gave up 3 bases and V 7 bases, and 6 bases lay outside the gene matches. The CDR3 contains 15 residues. Germline CDR1 MDHEN, CDR2 SYDVKM. In DNA form, the CDR3 reads TGTGCCAGCATCGTAGGGACTAGCGGGAACTACGAGCAGTACTTC. It yields the protein CASIVGTSGNYEQYF.

The chain uses TRBV10-3 and TRBJ2-1, with D hard to call. This CDR3 has 14 residues. Germline V gene data show CDR1 as ENHRY and CDR2 as SYGVKD. V was cut by 10 bases and J by 4 bases, with 17 bases left in between. CDR3 region: CATNPQISYNEQFF. Here the CDR3 DNA reads TGTGCCACGAATCCTCAGATCTCTTACAATGAGCAGTTCTTC.

The chain couples TRBV7-6 to TRBJ2-1; D tentatively reads TRBD1 or TRBD2 (5 bases each). The germline V gene has CDR1 SGHVS and CDR2 FNYEAQ. V dropped 4 bases and J dropped 9 bases, with 22 bases sitting between them. CDR3 length equals 16 residues. In nucleotides, the CDR3 is TGTGCCAGCAGCTCCAGGGACGCCGGGGCGGTTGGTGAGCAGTTCTTC. Its translation: CASSSRDAGAVGEQFF.

The genes are TRBV5-8 and TRBJ2-1; 7 bases agree with TRBD1. CDR1 is SGHTS and CDR2 is YDEGEE in the germline V gene. The CDR3 has 15 amino acids. V dropped 6 bases and J dropped 4; count of bases not matched to a gene: 10. Here the CDR3 reads CASTRDSPIYNEQFF. The CDR3 DNA reads as TGTGCCAGCACCCGGGACAGTCCGATTTACAATGAGCAGTTCTTC.

The gene calls are TRBV7-2 and TRBJ1-5; D possibly corresponds to TRBD1 (5 bases). The germline V gene encodes CDR1 SGHTA and CDR2 FQGNSA. Trimming stripped 5 bases from V and 7 bases from J, with 18 bases between. CDR3 length: 15 residues. The DNA for the CDR3 is TGTGCCAGCAGCCCTAAAATGGCCAGGGAACAGCCCCAGCATTTT. The encoded protein is CASSPKMAREQPQHF. The entire variable domain, with the rest obtained from reference TRBV7-2 and TRBJ1-5, is as follows: GAGVSQSPSNKVTEKGKDVELRCDPISGHTALYWYRQSLGQGLEFLIYFQGNSAPDKSGLPSDRFSAERTGGSVSTLTIQRTQQEDSAVYLCASSPKMAREQPQHFGDGTRLSIL.